This section outlines one T cell receptor beta chain sequence together with its context. Its antigen remains unidentified. There are no base qualities to consult, and no much larger clone falls within one base. This specimen belongs to a study of OX40 agonist ivuxolimab in advanced cancers. The study in broad terms: The costimulatory receptor OX40 (CD134) was targeted by ivuxolimab, a fully human IgG2 agonistic monoclonal antibody. Intravenous ivuxolimab was administered to patients every 2 weeks at six dose levels: 0.01, 0.1, 0.3, 1.5, 3 and 10 mg/kg. Of the roughly 54 patients in dose escalation, 19 had hepatocellular carcinoma, about 15 had melanoma, 9 had renal cell carcinoma and 9 had head and neck cancer. The dose-escalation cohort was 80% to 90% male with a mean age of about 60 years, ranging from roughly 23 to 85. Prior anti-PD-1, anti-PD-L1 or anti-CTLA-4 therapy was permitted, and checkpoint inhibitors had been received by less than 45% of dose-escalation patients. Partial responses occurred in three dose-escalation patients: two with cutaneous melanoma and one with hepatocellular carcinoma. Peripheral TCRbeta sequencing aimed to test whether ivuxolimab altered TCR sequence diversity and caused clonal T-cell expansion. The paper describes the monotherapy dose-escalation part (N of about 47 patients) of the phase I trial of ivuxolimab.

Patients with autoimmune disease history or receiving systemic immunosuppression were excluded from the trial. Peripheral blood for TCR sequencing was collected from all dose cohorts at baseline, on cycle 4 day 1, and on cycle 7 day 1. The samples were drawn from a first-in-human, open-label, multicenter phase I dose-escalation trial of ivuxolimab. Adults with locally advanced or metastatic melanoma, renal cell carcinoma, hepatocellular carcinoma or head and neck squamous cell carcinoma were enrolled in the trial. Before TCR sequencing, CD4+ and CD8+ T cells were separately sorted from peripheral blood. Paper-wide results and their limitations: Clonal expansion of both CD4+ and CD8+ blood T cells was observed from baseline to week 6 at doses 0.1 to 3.0 mg/kg. Low levels of normalized T-cell clonal expansion were also shown by some nonresponding patients. After ivuxolimab, CD8+ T cells had more expanded clones than CD4+ T cells on average. Which antigens the clonally expanded peripheral T cells were specific for was not determined. In the 0.1-3.0 mg/kg groups, partial responders were among the patients with the lowest normalized peripheral clonal expansion, particularly in CD8+ T cells.

Genomic DNA was extracted from sorted cells for sequencing of the TCRbeta CDR3 region. TCRbeta CDR3 regions were sequenced using the immunoSEQ Assay. The source is immuneACCESS, and TCRdb retained only in-frame sequences with V and J called. Part of the clones is not carried over; for the studies checked, unresolved V genes explain less than half of this, and the remainder is unexplained. This sample gives around 60,000 clones in total; nearly 90% of them show up just once. The leading ten clones occupy 9.5% to 15% of the sample. Taken from cysteine to phenylalanine, the CDR3 has 15 residues. The kept DNA is CDR3 alone, 45 bases in frame from the first base. The V end loses 7 bases and the J end loses 0 bases, and a stretch of 10 bases separates them. CDR1 and CDR2 are read off the germline V gene (reference sequence) as MNHEY and SMNVEV.

The material sequenced was CD4+ or CD8+ T cells sorted from blood, taken in a trial of the OX40 agonist ivuxolimab. The rearrangement combines TRBV27 with TRBJ1-6; the D gene cannot be resolved reliably. The clonotype comes from an adult with an advanced solid tumor such as melanoma, head and neck, liver or kidney cancer. CDR3 region: CASTYISSYNSPLHF. The nucleotide sequence reads as follows: TGTGCCAGCACCTACATTAGCTCCTATAATTCACCCCTCCACTTT.